This T cell receptor (beta chain) is from a study of Ad26.COV2.S vaccination and SARS-CoV-2 variants. Trimming shortened V by 3 bases and J by 0 bases, and 12 bases separated the two germline ends. The germline V gene has CDR1 SGDLS and CDR2 YYNGEE. The CDR3 totals 16 residues. Specified treatment: roughly 20 received Ad26.COV2.S at low or high dose, single or two shots; roughly 5 received placebo; per-sample allocation not given. Day 63 after the first vaccine or placebo injection was the time point for sampling. The vaccine delivered Wuhan-strain SARS-CoV-2 spike through an Ad26 vector. Measured with immunoSEQ multiplex PCR; TCRdb has only the in-frame clones, and not every one. This table has around 450,000 clones, 89% appearing once.

The genes are TRBV9 and TRBJ2-2, with D uncertain. The specimen comprised peripheral blood, sampled in a trial of Ad26.COV2.S vaccine versus placebo. This TCR came from a person aged 18-60 years who received the Ad26.COV2.S COVID-19 vaccine or a placebo. Here the CDR3 reads CASSGLGPPNTGELFF. CDR3 in DNA: TGTGCCAGCAGCGGGCTCGGGCCCCCGAACACCGGGGAGCTGTTTTTT.